The clone carrying this T cell receptor beta chain was seen repeatedly, ten times or more. Every sequencing run drew on 15-18 subjects and yielded over 180 million TCR-beta sequences. TCRdb fed the 5' RACE reads into MiXCR, producing one record per CDR3 protein. The data contain around 13,000 distinct CDR3 sequences, 6% to 8% of them singletons. About a million sorted CD4+ or CD8+ T cells made each library. The data stem from a study of neurological immune-mediated disorders. Sequences were obtained from CD8+ T cells from blood. This TCR came from a woman aged 40 to 50 in good health.

CDR3 residues: CASRDTQSYQPQHF. The DNA for the CDR3 is TGCGCCAGCAGGGACACGCAGTCCTATCAGCCCCAGCATTTT. The rearrangement uses TRBV10-2 and TRBJ1-5; weak D call: TRBD1 (5 bases). Germline V gives CDR1 WSHSY, CDR2 SAAADI. Trimming stripped 6 bases from V and 5 bases from J, with 14 bases between. The CDR3 spans 14 residues.